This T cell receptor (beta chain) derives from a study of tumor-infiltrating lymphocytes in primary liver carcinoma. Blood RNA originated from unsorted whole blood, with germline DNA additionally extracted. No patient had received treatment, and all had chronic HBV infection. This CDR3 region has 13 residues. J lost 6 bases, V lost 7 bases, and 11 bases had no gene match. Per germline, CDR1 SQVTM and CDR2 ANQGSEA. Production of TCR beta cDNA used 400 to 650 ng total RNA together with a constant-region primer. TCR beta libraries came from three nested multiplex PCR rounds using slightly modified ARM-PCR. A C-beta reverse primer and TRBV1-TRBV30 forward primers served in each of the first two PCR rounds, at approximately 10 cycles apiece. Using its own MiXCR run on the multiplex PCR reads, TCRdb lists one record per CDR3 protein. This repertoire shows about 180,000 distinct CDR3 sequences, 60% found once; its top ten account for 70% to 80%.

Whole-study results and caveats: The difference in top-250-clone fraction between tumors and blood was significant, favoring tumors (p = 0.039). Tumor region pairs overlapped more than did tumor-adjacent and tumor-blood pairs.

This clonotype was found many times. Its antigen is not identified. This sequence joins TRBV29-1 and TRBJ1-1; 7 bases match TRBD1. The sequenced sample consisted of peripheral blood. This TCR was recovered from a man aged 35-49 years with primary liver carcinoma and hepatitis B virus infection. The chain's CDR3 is CSARDREDPEAFF. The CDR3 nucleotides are TGCAGCGCCCGAGACAGGGAGGACCCTGAAGCTTTCTTT.